The rows below give T cell receptor beta chains drawn from one sample of a study of response to subunit inactivated influenza vaccine. TCRdb used MiXCR to reprocess the RT-PCR reads, holding one entry per CDR3 protein. The repertoire consists of some 500,000 distinct CDR3 sequences, with about 17% occurring once and the leading ten covering less than 4%. The sequences come from CD4+ T cells sorted from PBMCs, collected less than 30 months after vaccination. These receptors originate from a man aged 50 to 69 who received an inactivated influenza vaccine. Both conserved end residues are part of each CDR3. A D gene is named only where the DNA matches it firmly. Clone size, where shown, is once, few, many, or a class for clones that have expanded.

j_call	d_call	v_call	clone_size	cdr3_nt	cdr3_aa
TRBJ2-5	NA	TRBV7-2	NA	TGTGCCAGCAGCCGGGAGCCAGGGGCGAGGGAGACCCAGTACTTC	CASSREPGARETQYF
TRBJ2-1	NA	TRBV7-3	few	TGTGCCAGCAGCAAAATGGGCCCTAACAATGAGCAGTTCTTC	CASSKMGPNNEQFF
TRBJ2-3	NA	TRBV5-6	few	TGTGCCAGCAGCTTTCTATCTAGCACAGATACGCAGTATTTT	CASSFLSSTDTQYF
TRBJ1-2	TRBD1	TRBV18	NA	TGTGCCAGCTCACCAACGACAGGGGGCTCGGAAGGCTACACCTTC	CASSPTTGGSEGYTF
TRBJ1-5	NA	TRBV10-3	NA	TGTGCCATCAGTGTGGCAGGGAGCAATCAGCCCCAGCATTTT	CAISVAGSNQPQHF
TRBJ2-5	TRBD2	TRBV24-1	few	TGTGCCACCAGGACCCAAAGGACTAGCGGAAAAAGAGAGACCCAGTACTTC	CATRTQRTSGKRETQYF
TRBJ2-1	NA	TRBV2	NA	TGTGCCAGCAGGCTTACGGGACCCTCCTACAATGAGCAGTTCTTC	CASRLTGPSYNEQFF
TRBJ1-1	NA	TRBV7-9	many	TGTGCCAGCAGCGAGGAAGGAATTACTGAAGCTTTCTTT	CASSEEGITEAFF
TRBJ2-7	TRBD1	TRBV29-1	many	TGCAGCGTTGAAAACAGGGGCCGCGTTTACGAGCAGTACTTC	CSVENRGRVYEQYF
TRBJ2-7	NA	TRBV5-6	NA	TGTGCCAGCAGTACCCCCTCCTTGAACGACGAGCAGTACTTC	CASSTPSLNDEQYF
TRBJ1-4	TRBD1	TRBV20-1	NA	TGCAGTTGGGACAGGGCTGGGGAAAAACTGTTTTTT	CSWDRAGEKLFF
TRBJ2-3	TRBD2	TRBV20-1	NA	TGCAGTGCTAGAGGGGGAGGTCTAGCGGGAGCCCTCACAGATACGCAGTATTTT	CSARGGGLAGALTDTQYF
TRBJ1-2	TRBD1	TRBV20-1	few	TGCAGTGCTTTCAACAGGGGCACCTATGGCTACACCTTC	CSAFNRGTYGYTF
TRBJ2-3	TRBD2	TRBV6-2/TRBV6-3	few	TGTGCCAGCACGACTAGCGGGAGGGAAACAGATACGCAGTATTTT	CASTTSGRETDTQYF
TRBJ2-7	TRBD1	TRBV20-1	few	TGCAGTGCTAGAGGGGACAGGGCGCTCGTCGAGCAGTACTTC	CSARGDRALVEQYF
TRBJ1-4	NA	TRBV5-5	NA	TGTGCCAGCAGCCGGGTTAGGACCAATAACCCCGAGGAAAAACTGTTTTTT	CASSRVRTNNPEEKLFF
TRBJ2-5	NA	TRBV7-2	few	TGTGCCAGCAGCTTAGGAGGATCCGGGACAGAGACCCAGTACTTC	CASSLGGSGTETQYF
TRBJ1-5	NA	TRBV7-9	NA	TGTGCCAGCAGCCAGGGAGGGGCGGGTCAGCCCCAGCATTTT	CASSQGGAGQPQHF